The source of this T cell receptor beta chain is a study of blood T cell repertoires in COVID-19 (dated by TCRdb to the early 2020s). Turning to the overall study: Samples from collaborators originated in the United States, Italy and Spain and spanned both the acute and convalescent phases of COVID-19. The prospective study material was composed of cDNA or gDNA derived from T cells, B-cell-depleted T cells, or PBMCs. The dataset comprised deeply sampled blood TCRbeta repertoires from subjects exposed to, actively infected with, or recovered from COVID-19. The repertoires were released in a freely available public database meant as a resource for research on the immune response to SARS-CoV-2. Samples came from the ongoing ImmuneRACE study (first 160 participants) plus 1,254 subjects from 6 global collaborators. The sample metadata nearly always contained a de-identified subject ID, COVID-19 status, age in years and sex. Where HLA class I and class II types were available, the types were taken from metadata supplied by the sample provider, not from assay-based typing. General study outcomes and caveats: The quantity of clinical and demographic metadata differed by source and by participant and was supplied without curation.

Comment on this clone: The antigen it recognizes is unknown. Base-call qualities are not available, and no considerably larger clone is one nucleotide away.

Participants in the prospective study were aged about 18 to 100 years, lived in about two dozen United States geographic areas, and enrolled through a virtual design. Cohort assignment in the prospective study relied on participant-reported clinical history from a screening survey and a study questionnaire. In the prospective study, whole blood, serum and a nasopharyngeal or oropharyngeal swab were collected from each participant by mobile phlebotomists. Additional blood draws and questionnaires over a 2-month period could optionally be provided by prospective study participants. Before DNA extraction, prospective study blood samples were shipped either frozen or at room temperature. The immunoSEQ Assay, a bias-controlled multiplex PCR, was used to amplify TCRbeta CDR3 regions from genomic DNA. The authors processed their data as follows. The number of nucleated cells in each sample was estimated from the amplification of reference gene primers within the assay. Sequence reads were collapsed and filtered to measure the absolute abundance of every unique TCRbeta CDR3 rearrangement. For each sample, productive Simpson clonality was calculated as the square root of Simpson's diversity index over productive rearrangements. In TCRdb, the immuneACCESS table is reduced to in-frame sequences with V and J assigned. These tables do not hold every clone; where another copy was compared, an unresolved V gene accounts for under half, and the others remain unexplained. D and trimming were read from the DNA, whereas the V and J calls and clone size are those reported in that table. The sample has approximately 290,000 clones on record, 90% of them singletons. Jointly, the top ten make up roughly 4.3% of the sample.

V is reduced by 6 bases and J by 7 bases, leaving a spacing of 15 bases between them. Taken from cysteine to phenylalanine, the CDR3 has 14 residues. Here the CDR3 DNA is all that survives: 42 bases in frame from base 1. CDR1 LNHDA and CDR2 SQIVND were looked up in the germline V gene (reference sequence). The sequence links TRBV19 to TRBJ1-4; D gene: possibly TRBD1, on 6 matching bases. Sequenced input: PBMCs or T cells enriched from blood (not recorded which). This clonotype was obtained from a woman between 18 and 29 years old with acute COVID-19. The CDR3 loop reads CASSLQGEVEKLFF. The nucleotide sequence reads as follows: TGTGCCAGTAGCCTACAGGGAGAGGTTGAAAAACTGTTTTTT.